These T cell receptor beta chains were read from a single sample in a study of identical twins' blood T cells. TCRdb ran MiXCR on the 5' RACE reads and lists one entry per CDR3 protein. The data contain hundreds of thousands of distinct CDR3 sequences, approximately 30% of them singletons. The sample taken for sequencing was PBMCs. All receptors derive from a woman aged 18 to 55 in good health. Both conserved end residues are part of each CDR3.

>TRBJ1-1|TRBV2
CAGTANMNTEAFF
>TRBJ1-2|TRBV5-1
CASSSLQAGTAYGYTF
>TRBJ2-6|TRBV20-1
CSARNRFQGANVLTF
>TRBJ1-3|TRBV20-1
CSAAYQGSGNTIYF
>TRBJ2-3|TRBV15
CATSNVRGSDTQYF
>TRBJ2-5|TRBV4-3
CASSQDRGVRETQYF
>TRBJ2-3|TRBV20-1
CSATYSGSGEDTQYF
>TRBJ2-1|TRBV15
CATSRVVRRGFYEQFF
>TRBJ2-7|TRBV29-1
CSVDSKGEQYF
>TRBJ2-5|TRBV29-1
CSVRGRKDQETQYF
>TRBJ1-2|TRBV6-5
CASSSGAGYYGYTF
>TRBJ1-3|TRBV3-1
CASSQHCGNTIYF
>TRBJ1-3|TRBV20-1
CSARAGPERRNTIYF
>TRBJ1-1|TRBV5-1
CASSLNSNTEAFF
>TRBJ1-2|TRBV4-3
CASSPRQGLDYGYTF
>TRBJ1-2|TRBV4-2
CASSREGNGYTF
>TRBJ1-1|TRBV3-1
CASSQPGPKFEAFF
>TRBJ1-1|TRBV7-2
CASSLRSETGSRRNTEAFF
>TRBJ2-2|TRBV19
CASSIGTPNTGELFF
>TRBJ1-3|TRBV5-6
CASGQGSGNTIYF
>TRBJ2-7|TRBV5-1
CASSLLPGLVFPEQYF
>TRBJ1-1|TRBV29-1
CSVARGYDTEAFF
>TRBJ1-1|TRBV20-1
CSASAWGHQNTEAFF
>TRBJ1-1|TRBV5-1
CASSFDRGNMNTEAFF
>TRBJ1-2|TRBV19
CASSIAPGQPRRFANYGHTF
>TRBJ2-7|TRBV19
CASSIERTYEQYF
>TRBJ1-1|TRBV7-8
CASSSSDTAFF
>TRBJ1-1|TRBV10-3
CAITQGTANTEAFF
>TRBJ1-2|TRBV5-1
CASSGSLAAQGGYTF
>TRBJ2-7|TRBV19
CASGRDNSYEQYF
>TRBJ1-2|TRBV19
CASSIGADLYGYTF
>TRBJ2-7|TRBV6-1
CASSDKEQSSYEQYF
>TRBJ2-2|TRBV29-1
CSGSGQQNTWELFF
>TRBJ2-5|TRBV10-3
CAISLAGTEETQYF
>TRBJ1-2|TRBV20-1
CSALLGERGGYTF
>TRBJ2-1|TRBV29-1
CSVEIAGSPYNEQFF
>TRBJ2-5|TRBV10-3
CAIRSSVEQETQYF
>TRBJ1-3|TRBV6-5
CASSYGQGGNTIYF
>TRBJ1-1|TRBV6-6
CASSYSRGVSMNTEAFF
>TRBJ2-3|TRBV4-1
CASSQLRTENTDTQYF
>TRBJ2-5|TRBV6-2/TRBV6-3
CASSYGMAETQYF
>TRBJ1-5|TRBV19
CASSIGGVNQPQHF